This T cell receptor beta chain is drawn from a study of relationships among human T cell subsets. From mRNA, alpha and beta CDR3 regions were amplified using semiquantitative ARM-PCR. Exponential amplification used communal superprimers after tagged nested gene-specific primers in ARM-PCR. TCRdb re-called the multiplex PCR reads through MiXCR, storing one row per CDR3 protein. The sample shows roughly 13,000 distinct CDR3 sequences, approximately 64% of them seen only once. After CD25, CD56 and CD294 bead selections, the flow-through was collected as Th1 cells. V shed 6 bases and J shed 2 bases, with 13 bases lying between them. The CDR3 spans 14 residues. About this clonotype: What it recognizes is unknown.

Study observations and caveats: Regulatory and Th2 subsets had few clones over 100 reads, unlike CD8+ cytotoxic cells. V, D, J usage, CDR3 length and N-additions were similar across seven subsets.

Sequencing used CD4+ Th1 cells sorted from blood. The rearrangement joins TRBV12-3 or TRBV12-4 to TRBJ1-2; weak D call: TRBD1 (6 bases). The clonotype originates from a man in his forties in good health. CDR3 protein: CASRVQGPNYGYTF. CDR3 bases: TGTGCCAGCAGGGTACAGGGCCCCAACTATGGCTACACCTTC.